This note documents a single TCR beta chain sequence. It lacks a known antigen. Base qualities are missing; no much larger clone stands one base away. This record comes from a study of T cell responses to AZD1222 COVID-19 vaccine listed by TCRdb under 2021. With regard to the full study: AZD1222 recipients with second doses at about 4 weeks or about 12 weeks were pooled, because spike-specific TCR depth and breadth did not differ between schedules. TCR sequencing covered fewer than 250 trial participants: some 210 given two doses of AZD1222 and 26 given two doses of MenACWY control vaccine. Trial participants were enrolled into age subgroups of 18-55, 56-69 and 70-plus years, which contained around 140, 26 and 57 TCR-sequenced participants, respectively. The full study reports these points: The vaccine-associated CD4 TCRs covered the entire spike protein, and the dominant responses fell in regions 160-218 and 743-854. Epitopes outside the regions mutated in the B.1.351 and B.1.1.7 variants were reportedly recognized by nearly half of the unique spike-specific TCRs. Spike-specific TCR breadth and depth rose significantly after two AZD1222 doses compared with day 0 and with MenACWY recipients. Conclusions about previously exposed vaccinees are limited because only a handful of AZD1222 recipients were SARS-CoV-2 seropositive at baseline. In the small 56-69-year group, the increase in depth fell short of significance, most likely because of low power. No day 14 peak-response samples were available, so repertoires were characterized only after the peak T cell response. Participants were mostly white British and included more females than males, and it was suggested by the authors that clonal diversity may have been underestimated.

The meaning of the sample's time point label: baseline before first vaccination. Vaccinee samples were obtained from the UK trials COV001 and COV002, which included a single-blind randomized controlled phase 2/3 trial of AZD1222 (ChAdOx1 nCoV-19) in healthy adults. For TCRbeta chain sequencing, PBMC samples were collected from trial participants at day 0 and at day 28 after the second dose. Including the terminal cysteine and phenylalanine, the CDR3 comprises 16 residues. The DNA shown is the 48-base CDR3, in frame from base 1. A distance of 16 bases separates the germline ends of V and J, which lose 1 base and 0 bases respectively. CDR1 and CDR2, per the germline V gene (reference sequence), are GTSNPN and SVGIG. The CDR3 regions of human TCRbeta chains were analyzed by immunosequencing. The original pipeline was this. Repertoire TCRs were matched against a reference library of SARS-CoV-2-specific TCRs generated with the MIRA antigen-specificity platform. Breadth meant the fraction of unique TCRs that were SARS-CoV-2-associated, whereas depth meant the fraction of total T cells that were SARS-CoV-2-associated. Each spike-specific TCR was assigned to its reactive spike region and to a CD4 or CD8 class using the MIRA data. Log10-transformed breadth and depth values were compared by one-way ANOVA with Sidak's multiple comparisons tests. As stored in TCRdb, this immuneACCESS dataset retains in-frame rearrangements with V and J assigned. A fraction of the clones does not appear; measured against another copy, unresolved V genes explain less than half of the discrepancy, and the remainder lacks a known reason. That table is the source of V, J and clone size, and D and trimming were worked out from the DNA. Counted in this sample were 150,000 to 200,000 clones; roughly 93% of them appeared once. The ten top clones hold about 9.3% of the sample.

The sequenced sample was peripheral blood, obtained on day 0 of AZD1222 vaccination. The receptor was derived from an adult in good health. The rearranged segments are TRBV30 and TRBJ2-7; perhaps TRBD1 is the D gene, with 6 bases matching. Here is the DNA: TGTGCCTGGAGTGGGAAGACAGGCTCTCACTCCTACGAGCAGTACTTC. This translates into CAWSGKTGSHSYEQYF.